Listed below are T cell receptor beta chains from one sample, sequenced in a study of blood T cell repertoires in COVID-19. The method was immunoSEQ multiplex PCR; TCRdb's version includes in-frame clones alone and lacks a portion of them. There are around 120,000 clones in the sample; around 81% occur only once, and about 2.3% lies in the top ten. Sequencing used peripheral blood. These receptor sequences come from a man aged 70-80 years with acute or convalescent COVID-19. CDR3s include the opening cysteine and the closing phenylalanine or tryptophan. The size entry is marked missing in some rows and otherwise reads once, few, many or a size class.

v_call | cdr3_length | clone_size | cdr3_aa
TRBV29-1 | 14 | NA | CSVVFGQVGSEQYF
TRBV2 | 14 | NA | CASSSRTGEAEAFF
TRBV19 | 15 | NA | CASRNPGEPGNTIYF
TRBV4-1 | 16 | NA | CASSRAGTGAPGELFF
TRBV3-1/TRBV3-2 | 17 | NA | CASSQDCPTTSYNEQFF
TRBV7-3 | 14 | once | CASGPGQPNQPQHF
TRBV10-3 | 13 | NA | CAISATGLYEQYF
TRBV6-1 | 14 | NA | CASSDRARPRELFF
TRBV9 | 15 | once | CASSATGQPNQPQHF
TRBV2 | 13 | NA | CASRFSGDNGYTF
TRBV6-6 | 15 | once | CASSDQGARNTEAFF
TRBV11-2 | 12 | NA | CASSSDERLAFF
TRBV7-9 | 14 | once | CASSLGLAGGEQFF
TRBV11-2 | 14 | NA | CASSFSGGNSPLHF
TRBV30 | 13 | few | CAWETQDSGGYTF
TRBV28 | 12 | NA | CASSLGALEAFF
TRBV11-3 | 11 | NA | CASSLNGGAFF
TRBV20-1 | 11 | NA | CSASLGGGAFF
TRBV4-2 | 12 | once | CASSQVTGGYTF
TRBV7-9 | 15 | NA | CASSFGGGRGTEAFF
TRBV6-6 | 15 | NA | CASSYHAGGATGGHF
TRBV7-8 | 17 | few | CASSPRGTSTSTDTQYF
TRBV10-2 | 16 | NA | CASSESTGLANYGYTF
TRBV7-3 | 14 | NA | CASSLNAGANEQFF
TRBV7-9 | 16 | NA | CASGPLGGRSTDTQYF
TRBV11-2 | 15 | NA | CASSRWRASVGELFF
TRBV15 | 16 | NA | CATSRGRSSYNSPLHF
TRBV4-1 | 16 | NA | CASSHQGAGDTGELFF
TRBV5-8 | 15 | NA | CASSLRRGGTDTQYF
TRBV3-1/TRBV3-2 | 19 | NA | CASSEGWTAEFSGANVLTF
TRBV5-4 | 15 | NA | CASSAQGAGANVLTF
TRBV7-8 | 15 | NA | CASSLRSSYNSPLHF
TRBV21-1 | 19 | NA | CASSKEGEQLLMVNQPQHF
TRBV6-5 | 14 | NA | CASRSRTPINEAFF
TRBV27 | 14 | few | CASRELGVVTEAFF
TRBV5-1 | 14 | NA | CASSLEDYYNEQFF
TRBV7-2 | 15 | few | CASSLPGGVNTEAFF
TRBV19 | 17 | NA | CASSGGQLPSGANVLTF
TRBV11-3 | 14 | NA | CASSKARGSYGYTF
TRBV5-1 | 15 | NA | CASSLNSEVNYGYTF
TRBV6-5 | 11 | NA | CASGQNYGYTF
TRBV9 | 17 | NA | CASSDMLGALSGNTIYF
TRBV19 | 15 | once | CASSNAGRSTGELFF
TRBV18 | 14 | NA | CASSPDRGNTEAFF
TRBV7-6 | 12 | NA | CASSGGGNTQYF
TRBV3-1/TRBV3-2 | 14 | NA | CASSQSAGAYEQYF
TRBV5-6 | 16 | NA | CASSWSQGALTYEQYF
TRBV12-3/TRBV12-4 | 13 | NA | CASRSSGQETQYF
TRBV5-4 | 16 | once | CASSSRTGGLNTEAFF
TRBV5-1 | 15 | NA | CASSTARGPGYGYTF
TRBV6-2/TRBV6-3 | 15 | few | CASSYRLAGGETQYF
TRBV27 | 13 | NA | CASSLGRRREQYF
TRBV18 | 17 | NA | CASSPVSGGPVADTQYF